This T cell receptor beta chain is from a study of T cells in Graves' hyperthyroidism and ophthalmopathy (dated by TCRdb to the late 2010s). Describing the broader study: To identify distinguishing TCR V-J signatures, a discovery cohort of around 98 patients was used, comprising 43 with Graves' ophthalmopathy and around 57 with stable Graves' hyperthyroidism. Whether ophthalmopathy could be predicted prospectively was tested in an independent validation cohort made up of roughly 19 hyperthyroidism patients plus 17 patients who later progressed to ophthalmopathy. After sampling, hyperthyroidism patients received methimazole starting at 30 mg daily, and ophthalmopathy patients received high-dose intravenous methylprednisolone. The 75 to 100 discovery patients were divided at random into training and test sets in a 7:3 ratio. The study also compared thyroid tissue and blood T-cell repertoires from about 6 Graves' hyperthyroidism patients. The paper reports TCR Vbeta CDR3 sequencing of approximately 130 peripheral blood samples: around 45 ophthalmopathy, fewer than 80 hyperthyroidism and around 17 progressor patients.

Overall study outcomes, separate from this receptor: In validation, progression to ophthalmopathy was predicted by the model with 70.59% sensitivity and 72.22% specificity, a median of approximately 6.5 months before onset. Sample size was not statistically predetermined, and investigators were not blinded to group allocation. Most expanded thyroid clonotypes (frequency above 0.001) were also detected in blood, suggesting blood repertoires may reflect thyroid immune responses. Ophthalmopathy was separated from stable hyperthyroidism by a 13 V-J signature model, with around 90% sensitivity and roughly 81% specificity obtained in cross-validation and 80%/75% obtained in testing.

The germline V gene yields SGHTA for CDR1 and FQGTGA for CDR2. V and J are trimmed by 4 bases and 5 bases, and the gene matches miss 9 bases of the junction. Reading from cysteine to phenylalanine, the CDR3 counts 15 amino acids. Just the 45-base CDR3 DNA is kept, in frame starting at base 1. Amplification of TCR beta CDR3 regions was carried out from RNA transcripts. For the first round of RT-PCR on the TCR CDR3, the HTBI primer set was used together with the Qiagen OneStep RT-PCR kit. Libraries were constructed in a second round of multiplex PCR, after which size selection and purification were carried out. The libraries were sequenced on an Illumina HiSeq2000 using paired-end 100 bp reads. In the original analysis: SOAPnuke was used to process the raw data, with reads discarded if the reads contained adapters or uncalled bases, had a mean Phred below 15, or lacked an exact constant-primer or identifier match. COPE v1.2.5 was used to merge high-quality paired reads, and clonotypes were defined as unique nucleotide sequences. MiTCR v1.1 was used to align the clonotypes against IMGT TRBV, TRBD and TRBJ reference segments. Analysis was restricted to V-J combinations with a frequency above 0.0001, which covered roughly 99% of repertoires. A TCS score was defined as the ratio between F50 (clonal expansion) and ExV (chaos), using BLOSUM62-based TCRdist between CDR3 peptides within each V-J. Welch's t-statistics and random forest reduced approximately 520 V-J features to 13, which were used in a naive Bayes classifier (R e1071). TCRdb's own reprocessing of the public reads used fastp at Q25 and MiXCR and kept productive beta chains. Entries that share a CDR3 protein sequence are merged under the most common genes and DNA. The V and J calls shown here were made by TCRdb, not taken from the authors' results. This sample lists some 600,000 distinct CDR3 sequences; roughly 46% were detected once. The ten largest clones add up to about 8.2% of the sample.

A note on this clonotype: Its antigen specificity is not known. Per-nucleotide qualities are absent, and no much larger clonotype sits a single base away.

A patient counted as having stable Graves' hyperthyroidism if no progression to ophthalmopathy occurred over 18 months of follow-up. Hyperthyroidism patients were aged 18 to 65 years and newly diagnosed, with disease duration of less than 2 months. Any patient with an uncontrolled infection, another autoimmune disease, pregnancy or lactation was excluded. Diagnoses relied on clinical symptoms, serum thyroxine and TRAb, thyroid ultrasound and orbital computed tomography. Total RNA was extracted using Trizol reagent, and RNA quality was assessed on an Agilent 2100 Bioanalyzer. This TCR was recovered from a woman in her late teens or twenties with Graves' hyperthyroidism. Donor details come from another sample of the same person, matched by shared clones. Sequencing was performed on peripheral blood or thyroid tissue (not recorded which). The sequence joins TRBV7-3 to TRBJ2-5, with 8 bases matching TRBD1. The CDR3 in this case is CASSSQGAVGETQYF. At the DNA level, the sequence is TGTGCCAGCAGCTCCCAGGGGGCCGTGGGTGAGACCCAGTACTTC.